This TCR beta chain was observed in a study of cytomegalovirus exposure and HLA in healthy donors. Notes on the study in general: Only CMV serostatus was available as immune exposure information.

In regard to this clone: Antigen specificity is unknown.

PCR amplification relied on 60 Vbeta primers (plus 13 Jbeta primers). Under the authors' procedure: A later analysis counted 80 million or so unique TCR beta chains, 9.5 million to 13 million shared. Measured with immunoSEQ multiplex PCR; TCRdb has only the in-frame clones, and not every one. V, J and clone size are those of that table, while D and trimming were read from the DNA. The data hold about 93,000 clones, with around 78% observed a single time. Sequences were obtained from PBMCs. The TCR was taken from a man aged 25 to 40 in good health and CMV-seronegative.

The CDR3 loop reads CSDARGTGGLVTEAFF. In DNA, the CDR3 is TGCAGCGACGCTAGAGGTACAGGGGGCTTAGTCACTGAAGCTTTCTTT. The chain uses TRBV29-1 and TRBJ1-1; 9 nucleotides align to TRBD1. The CDR3 is 16 amino acids. Germline lookup yields CDR1 SQVTM and CDR2 ANQGSEA. Losses at the gene ends were 7 bases for V and 4 bases for J; bases not matched to a gene: 16.